The 13 T cell receptor beta chains below come from one sample, sequenced in a study of CD4 T cells in relation to SARS-CoV-2 and coronaviruses. The data were produced by immunoSEQ multiplex PCR, yet TCRdb's version contains in-frame clones alone and is incomplete. Seen here are about 19,000 clones, over 65% observed once, and the top ten hold roughly 25%. These TCRs are of unknown antigen specificity. Unexposed donor CD4+ T cells date from 2011-2018, before the COVID-19 pandemic. Isolation of CD4+ T cells took place after roughly nine days in culture. The sequenced sample was CD4+ T cells from PBMCs, cultured in vitro. All receptors derive from a human donor in good health.

The chain is built from TRBV14 and TRBJ2-1; TRBD2 matches at 8 bases. Germline CDR1 reads SGHDN; CDR2 reads FVKESK. This CDR3 spans 16 amino acids. With V trimmed by 4 bases and J by 3 bases, 8 bases remained unmatched. The CDR3 nucleotides read TGTGCCAGCAGCCCTCAAGCGGGAGAGTTCTACAATGAGCAGTTCTTC. Translating gives CASSPQAGEFYNEQFF. Drawing the rest from reference TRBV14 and TRBJ2-1, the complete variable domain is EAGVTQFPSHSVIEKGQTVTLRCDPISGHDNLYWYRRVMGKEIKFLLHFVKESKQDESGMPNNRFLAERTGGTYSTLKVQPAELEDSGVYFCASSPQAGEFYNEQFFGPGTRLTVL.

The rearrangement joins TRBV29-1 to TRBJ1-1; D is perhaps TRBD1 (5 bases). CDR1 SQVTM and CDR2 ANQGSEA come from the germline V gene. Trimming took 5 bases from V and 11 from J, leaving 12 bases between them. The CDR3 consists of 10 residues. The CDR3 DNA reads as TGCAGCGTTCTGGGACCGACGGCTTTCTTT. It encodes CSVLGPTAFF.

This clone has just a few counts. The chain couples TRBV19 to TRBJ2-7, with 9 bases fitting TRBD1. Germline V lookup: CDR1 LNHDA, CDR2 SQIVND (reference sequence). V trimming: 6 bases; J trimming: 3 bases; junction bases outside the gene matches: 6. The CDR3 is 14 residues long. This chain's CDR3 is CASSPRDRVYEQYF. The CDR3 coding sequence is TGTGCCAGTAGCCCCCGGGACAGGGTCTACGAGCAGTACTTC.

This chain joins TRBV14 and TRBJ2-1; 9 positions match TRBD1. Germline CDR1 and CDR2: SGHDN and FVKESK. This CDR3 is 13 amino acids long. V lost 5 bases and J lost 15; bases outside the gene matches: 11. In DNA, the CDR3 is TGTGCCAGCAGCTTCCTTTTCCGGGACAGGGCGTTCTTC. Translation: CASSFLFRDRAFF.

A few counts support this clone. The chain links TRBV6-5 to TRBJ2-7; TRBD1 or TRBD2 may be the D gene (5 bases each). The germline V gene has CDR1 MNHEY and CDR2 SVGAGI. Trimming cost V 6 bases and J 0 bases, with 15 bases left between them. This CDR3 is built from 15 residues. The CDR3 protein is CASRPGTSVSYEQYF. CDR3 bases: TGTGCCAGCAGACCCGGGACGAGCGTCTCCTACGAGCAGTACTTC.

The chain joins TRBV5-1 to TRBJ2-1; the D gene is possibly TRBD1 (6 bases). CDR3 length: 15 amino acids. The V and J ends lost 6 bases and 2 bases respectively, with 15 bases between them. Germline lookup yields CDR1 SGHRS and CDR2 YFSETQ. CDR3 DNA: TGCGCCAGCACAATACAGGGTAGGACCTACAATGAGCAGTTCTTC. Translating it yields CASTIQGRTYNEQFF. The full variable domain, its missing parts supplied by reference TRBV5-1 and TRBJ2-1, is KAGVTQTPRYLIKTRGQQVTLSCSPISGHRSVSWYQQTPGQGLQFLFEYFSETQRNKGNFPGRFSGRQFSNSRSEMNVSTLELGDSALYLCASTIQGRTYNEQFFGPGTRLTVL.

The chain links TRBV4-2 to TRBJ2-7; D perhaps matches TRBD1 (7 bases). Trimming took off 0 bases at V and 4 bases at J, with 16 bases between the two ends. Germline CDR1 LGHNA, CDR2 YNFKEQ. The CDR3 length is 16 residues. The CDR3 nucleotides are TGTGCCAGCAGCCAAGATTTGGAGGGGGCCGGGTACGAGCAGTACTTC. Residues: CASSQDLEGAGYEQYF.

This chain uses TRBV29-1 with TRBJ2-2, with 10 nucleotides matching TRBD2. From germline, CDR1 is SQVTM and CDR2 ANQGSEA. Trimming at V came to 4 bases and at J to 8 bases, leaving 7 bases not matched to a gene. This CDR3 spans 14 amino acids. CDR3: CSVALAGVGGELFF. For the CDR3, the DNA is TGCAGCGTTGCGCTAGCGGGAGTGGGAGGGGAGCTGTTTTTT.

The chain employs TRBV7-2 and TRBJ2-7; tentative D call: TRBD2 (6 bases). This CDR3 contains 13 residues. Trimming took 1 base from V and 3 from J, leaving 7 bases between them. Germline V gene data show CDR1 as SGHTA and CDR2 as FQGNSA. In nucleotides, the CDR3 is TGTGCCAGCAGCTTAGGGACTAACTACGAGCAGTACTTC. It specifies CASSLGTNYEQYF. Filled out from reference TRBV7-2 and TRBJ2-7, the complete variable domain reads GAGVSQSPSNKVTEKGKDVELRCDPISGHTALYWYRQSLGQGLEFLIYFQGNSAPDKSGLPSDRFSAERTGGSVSTLTIQRTQQEDSAVYLCASSLGTNYEQYFGPGTRLTVT.

The V call is TRBV5-4, the J call TRBJ1-1; D unclear. CDR1 and CDR2 (germline): SGHNT, YYREEE (reference sequence). The V end lost 5 bases, the J end lost 1 base, and 18 bases lay between the germline ends. This CDR3 is built from 16 residues. The CDR3 DNA is TGTGCCAGCAGGGAATTAAAATCGGCGGGGAACACTGAAGCTTTCTTT. Its protein product is CASRELKSAGNTEAFF.

This rearrangement joins TRBV2 to TRBJ1-2; the match to TRBD1 covers 10 bases. J was trimmed by 8 bases and V by 8 bases; bases with no gene match: 2. Germline V lookup: CDR1 SNHLY, CDR2 FYNNEI. CDR3 length: 11 residues. The CDR3 here is CASGDRGGYTF. The CDR3 bases are TGTGCCAGCGGGGACAGGGGAGGCTACACCTTC.

The J gene is TRBJ1-2, the V gene TRBV6-1; 8 nucleotides align to TRBD1. This CDR3 contains 17 residues. J was trimmed by 7 bases and V by 1 base; bases with no gene match: 14. Per the germline V gene, CDR1 is MNHNS and CDR2 is SASEGT. DNA for the CDR3: TGTGCCAGCAGTGAAGGTGGTGGGACAGGAAGGGGCGGTGGCTACACCTTC. Amino acid sequence: CASSEGGGTGRGGGYTF.

The rearrangement links TRBV7-8 to TRBJ1-4; D not certain. The CDR3 spans 14 residues. Germline V gene lookup returns CDR1 SGHVS and CDR2 FQNEAQ. V lost 1 base and J 6 bases, leaving 9 bases between the germline ends. CDR3 nucleotide sequence: TGTGCCAGCAGCTTAGGCAGCATTGATGAAAAACTGTTTTTT. It is translated as CASSLGSIDEKLFF.